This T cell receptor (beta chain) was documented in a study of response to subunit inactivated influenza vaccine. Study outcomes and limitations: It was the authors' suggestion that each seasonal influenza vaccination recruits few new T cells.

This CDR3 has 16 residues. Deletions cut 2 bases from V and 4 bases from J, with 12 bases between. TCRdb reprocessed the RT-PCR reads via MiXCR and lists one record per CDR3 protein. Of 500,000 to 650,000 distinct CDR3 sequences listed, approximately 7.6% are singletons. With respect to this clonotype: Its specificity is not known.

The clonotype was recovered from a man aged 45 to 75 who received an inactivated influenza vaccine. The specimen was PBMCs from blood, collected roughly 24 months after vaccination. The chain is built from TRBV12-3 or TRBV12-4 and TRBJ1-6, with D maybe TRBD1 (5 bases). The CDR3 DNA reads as TGTGCCAGCAGTTTATTCTCGCAGGGATATAATTCACCCCTCCACTTT. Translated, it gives CASSLFSQGYNSPLHF.